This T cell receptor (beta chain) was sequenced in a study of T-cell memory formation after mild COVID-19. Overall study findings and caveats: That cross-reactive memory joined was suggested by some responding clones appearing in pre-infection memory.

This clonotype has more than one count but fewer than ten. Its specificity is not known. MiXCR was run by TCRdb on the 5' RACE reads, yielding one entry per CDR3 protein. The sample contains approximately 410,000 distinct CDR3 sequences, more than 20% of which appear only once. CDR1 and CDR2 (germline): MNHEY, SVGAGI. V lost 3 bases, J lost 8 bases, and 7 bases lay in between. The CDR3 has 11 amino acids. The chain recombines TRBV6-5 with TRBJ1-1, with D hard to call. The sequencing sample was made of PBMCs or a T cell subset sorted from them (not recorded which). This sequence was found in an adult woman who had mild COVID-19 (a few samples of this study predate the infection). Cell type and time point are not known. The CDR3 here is CASSYGPEAFF. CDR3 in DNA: TGTGCCAGCAGTTATGGTCCAGAAGCTTTCTTT.